These T cell receptor beta chains were read from a single sample in a study of T cell repertoires in cytomegalovirus infection. TCRdb reprocessed the reads via MiXCR and lists one record per CDR3 protein. There are approximately 180,000 distinct CDR3 sequences in the sample; roughly 9.8% occur only once, and about 4.6% lies in the top ten. The specimen was PBMCs. The receptors were sampled from a human donor in good health (CMV status not recorded). Some clones in this sample may be carry-over from other donors' samples. Both conserved end residues are part of each CDR3. A D gene is named only where the DNA matches it firmly. Expanded clones get a size class; other rows say once, few or many, or leave the size out.

D	J	V	size	DNA	CDR3
.	TRBJ2-7	TRBV6-1	many	TGTGCCAGCAGTGAACCCTTAAGAAATCACGAGCAGTACTTC	CASSEPLRNHEQYF
.	TRBJ1-1	TRBV28	many	TGTGCCAGCAGTTTCAGAGGGGGTCATACTGAAGCTTTCTTT	CASSFRGGHTEAFF
.	TRBJ1-1	TRBV28	many	TGTGCCAGCAGCTTAATGAACACTGAAGCTTTCTTT	CASSLMNTEAFF
.	TRBJ2-3	TRBV7-2	many	TGTGCCAGCAGCTTAGAAGTGGGGGGCCTAAATACGCAGTATTTT	CASSLEVGGLNTQYF
.	TRBJ1-3	TRBV7-8	many	TGTGCCAGCAGCCTCCGGGACTCCAGCTCTGGAAACACCATATATTTT	CASSLRDSSSGNTIYF
.	TRBJ1-1	TRBV28	many	TGTGCCAGCACCTCCCCGGGACAAAACACTGAAGCTTTCTTT	CASTSPGQNTEAFF
TRBD1	TRBJ2-1	TRBV7-2	many	TGTGCCAGCAGACCTGACAGGGGGGCCTACAATGAGCAGTTCTTC	CASRPDRGAYNEQFF
TRBD2	TRBJ2-7	TRBV7-2	many	TGTGCCAGCAGCTTCGCATCCGCGGGAGCTTACGAGCAGTACTTC	CASSFASAGAYEQYF
TRBD2	TRBJ2-1	TRBV9	many	TGTGCCAGCAGCGTAGGACTAGCCCAATACAATGAGCAGTTCTTC	CASSVGLAQYNEQFF
.	TRBJ2-5	TRBV7-2	many	TGTGCCAGCAGCTCACCGGGACTCCGTGAGACCCAGTACTTC	CASSSPGLRETQYF
.	TRBJ2-3	TRBV19	once	TGTGCCAGTCCAGAATCGTGGGGGCCAGATACGCAGTATTTT	CASPESWGPDTQYF
TRBD1	TRBJ2-1	TRBV6-2/TRBV6-3	.	TGTGCCAGCAGTTACGGGACAGGGGTTTTCAATGAGCAGTTCTTC	CASSYGTGVFNEQFF
.	TRBJ2-3	TRBV7-2	many	TGTGCCAGCAGCTTAGCGCAGGGTTCAGATACGCAGTATTTT	CASSLAQGSDTQYF
TRBD1	TRBJ1-1	TRBV28	many	TGTGCCAGCAGTTTCCTCGACAGGGAGAACACTGAAGCTTTCTTT	CASSFLDRENTEAFF
.	TRBJ1-5	TRBV7-2	many	TGTGCCAGCAGCTTAGAGCCGACTCAGCCCCAGCATTTT	CASSLEPTQPQHF
.	TRBJ1-1	TRBV7-3	many	TGTGCCAGCAGCCCAAAAACCGGGGGCAGAGACACTGAAGCTTTCTTT	CASSPKTGGRDTEAFF
TRBD1	TRBJ1-1	TRBV3-1	many	TGTGCCAGCAGCCAAGGACAGGGACCAAACACTGAAGCTTTCTTT	CASSQGQGPNTEAFF
TRBD1	TRBJ2-1	TRBV7-2	many	TGTGCCAGCAGCTCCTACAGGGGCTATGAGCAGTTCTTC	CASSSYRGYEQFF
TRBD1	TRBJ1-2	TRBV7-2	many	TGTGCCAGCAGCTTAGCGGGGACAGGGAACTATGGCTACACCTTC	CASSLAGTGNYGYTF
.	TRBJ1-1	TRBV6-2/TRBV6-3	few	TGTGCCAGCAGTCCTGGCAGGGTGAACACTGAAGCTTTCTTT	CASSPGRVNTEAFF
.	TRBJ1-4	TRBV20-1	.	TGCAGTGCTGTAGATCGACTCGGGAAGGAAAAACTGTTTTTT	CSAVDRLGKEKLFF
.	TRBJ1-4	TRBV29-1	.	TGCAGCGTTGGTCTGACAGCAACTAATGAAAAACTGTTTTTT	CSVGLTATNEKLFF
TRBD2	TRBJ2-3	TRBV7-2	many	TGTGCCAGCAGCTTCCTGGCTAGCGGGGGGAGGTCGGATACGCAGTATTTT	CASSFLASGGRSDTQYF
.	TRBJ2-1	TRBV27	.	TGTGCCAGCAGTTTCGTTAGTTTTGGGACACACTTCTACAATGAGCAGTTCTTC	CASSFVSFGTHFYNEQFF
.	TRBJ2-5	TRBV12-3/TRBV12-4	few	TGTGCCAGCAGTCCCCAGGGGGGGGCAGAGACCCAGTACTTC	CASSPQGGAETQYF
.	TRBJ1-2	TRBV6-1	many	TGTGCCAGCAGTGAAGCATGGCAGGGGTCACGGGGATCGAATGGCTACACCTTC	CASSEAWQGSRGSNGYTF
TRBD2	TRBJ2-7	TRBV28	few	TGTGCCAGCAGTTCCTACCTAGCGGGGGCTGTTACCTACGAGCAGTACTTC	CASSSYLAGAVTYEQYF
.	TRBJ1-5	TRBV9	few	TGTGCCAGCATCGGGGGCCCCATGGACAGCAATCAGCCCCAGCATTTT	CASIGGPMDSNQPQHF
.	TRBJ2-1	TRBV12-3/TRBV12-4	.	TGTGCCAGCACTCTGGGACTTGCCTACAATGAGCAGTTCTTC	CASTLGLAYNEQFF
TRBD1	TRBJ1-1	TRBV5-5	many	TGTGCCAGCAGCCGGAGGGTCCAGACAGGGTTGAACACTGAAGCTTTCTTT	CASSRRVQTGLNTEAFF
.	TRBJ2-1	TRBV29-1	.	TGCAGCGTTGAAGGAGGGGTAACCGGGGTTAGCTCCTACAATGAGCAGTTCTTC	CSVEGGVTGVSSYNEQFF
.	TRBJ1-2	TRBV28	many	TGTGCCAGCAGTTTGGTGGGGTTATATGGCTACACCTTC	CASSLVGLYGYTF
.	TRBJ2-1	TRBV7-2	many	TGTGCCAGCTCGAAAGGCCGTTACTCCTACAATGAGCAGTTCTTC	CASSKGRYSYNEQFF
TRBD1	TRBJ2-3	TRBV11-2	few	TGTGCCAGCAGGCAGGGGGCGTACGCAGATACGCAGTATTTT	CASRQGAYADTQYF
.	TRBJ2-3	TRBV28	few	TGTGCCAGCAAAGTTCGCGAAGATACGCAGTATTTT	CASKVREDTQYF
TRBD2	TRBJ2-5	TRBV6-5	few	TGTGCCAGCAGTTACTCGGGACTAGCGGCACAAGAGACCCAGTACTTC	CASSYSGLAAQETQYF
.	TRBJ1-1	TRBV30	.	TGTGCCTGGGGGATGGGACCCGGAACTGAAGCTTTCTTT	CAWGMGPGTEAFF
.	TRBJ1-2	TRBV5-1	many	TGCGCCAGCAGCTCAGGACTGAACTATGGCTACACCTTC	CASSSGLNYGYTF
.	TRBJ1-4	TRBV12-3/TRBV12-4	many	TGTGCCAGCAGCCCACAGGGTGTGAAACTGTTTTTT	CASSPQGVKLFF
.	TRBJ2-5	TRBV6-2/TRBV6-3	many	TGTGCCAGCAGTTATACCCGGTTGAGCCAAGAGACCCAGTACTTC	CASSYTRLSQETQYF
TRBD1	TRBJ1-1	TRBV7-4	many	TGTGCCAGCAGGGGACAGGGGACCACTGAAGCTTTCTTT	CASRGQGTTEAFF